This T cell receptor beta chain was identified during a study of control samples from healthy donors and cancer patients. Clones were read by immunoSEQ multiplex PCR, and TCRdb kept only the in-frame ones, dropping some. The sample shows about 140,000 clones, around 90% of them seen only once. This CDR3 is built from 14 residues. With 3 bases clipped from V and 9 bases from J, the junction kept 7 bases outside the gene matches. Germline loops: CDR1 DFQATT, CDR2 SNEGSKA (reference sequence). The clonotype was recovered from a man aged 30 to 45 in good health. V is TRBV20-1 and J is TRBJ2-1; 11 bases line up with TRBD2. The sequenced material came from blood. CDR3: CSASLLAGGGEQFF. DNA for the CDR3: TGCAGTGCTAGTCTTCTAGCGGGAGGAGGTGAGCAGTTCTTC.